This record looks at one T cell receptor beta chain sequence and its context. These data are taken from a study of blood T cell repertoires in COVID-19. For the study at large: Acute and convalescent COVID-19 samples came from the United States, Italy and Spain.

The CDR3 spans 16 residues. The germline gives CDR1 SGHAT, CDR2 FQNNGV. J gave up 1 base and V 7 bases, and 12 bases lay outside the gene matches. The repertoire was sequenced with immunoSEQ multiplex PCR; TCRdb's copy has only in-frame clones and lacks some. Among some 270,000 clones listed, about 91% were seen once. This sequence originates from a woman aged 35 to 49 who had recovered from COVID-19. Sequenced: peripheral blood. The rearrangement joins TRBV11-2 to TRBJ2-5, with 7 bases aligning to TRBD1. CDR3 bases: TGTGCCAGCACCCAATCCGGGACAGCGCCCCAAGAGACCCAGTACTTC. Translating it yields CASTQSGTAPQETQYF.